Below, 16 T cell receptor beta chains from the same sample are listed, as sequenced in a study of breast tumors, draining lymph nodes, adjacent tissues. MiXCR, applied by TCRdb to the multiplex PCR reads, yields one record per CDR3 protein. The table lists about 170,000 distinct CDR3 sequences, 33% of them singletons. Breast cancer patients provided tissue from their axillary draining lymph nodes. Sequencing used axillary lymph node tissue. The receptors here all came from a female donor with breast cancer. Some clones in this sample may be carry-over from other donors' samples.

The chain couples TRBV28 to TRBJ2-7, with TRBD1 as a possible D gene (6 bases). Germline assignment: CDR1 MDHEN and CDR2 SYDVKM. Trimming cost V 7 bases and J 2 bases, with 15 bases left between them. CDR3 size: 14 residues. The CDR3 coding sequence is TGTGCCAGCACTTCCTCGACAGGCACCTACGAGCAGTACTTC. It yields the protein CASTSSTGTYEQYF.

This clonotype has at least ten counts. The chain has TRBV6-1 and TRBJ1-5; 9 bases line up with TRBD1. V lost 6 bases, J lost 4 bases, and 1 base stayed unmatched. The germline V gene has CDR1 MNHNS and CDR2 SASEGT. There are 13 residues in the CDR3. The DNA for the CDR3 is TGTGCCAGCAGCGGGACAGGGAATCAGCCCCAGCATTTT. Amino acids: CASSGTGNQPQHF.

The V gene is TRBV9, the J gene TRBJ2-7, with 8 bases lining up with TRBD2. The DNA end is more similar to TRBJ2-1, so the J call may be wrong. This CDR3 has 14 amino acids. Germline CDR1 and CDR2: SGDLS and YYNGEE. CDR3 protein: CASSTGGASYEQFF. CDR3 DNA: TGTGCCAGCAGCACGGGGGGGGCCTCCTACGAGCAGTTCTTC.

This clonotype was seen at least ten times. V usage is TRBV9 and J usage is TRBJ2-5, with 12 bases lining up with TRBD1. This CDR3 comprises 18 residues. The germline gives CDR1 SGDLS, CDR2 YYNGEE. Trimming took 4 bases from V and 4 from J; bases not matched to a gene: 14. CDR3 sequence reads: CASSPTPGQGALRETQYF. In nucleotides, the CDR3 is TGTGCCAGCAGCCCCACTCCGGGACAGGGGGCGCTGCGAGAGACCCAGTACTTC. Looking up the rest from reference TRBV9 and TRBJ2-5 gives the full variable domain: DSGVTQTPKHLITATGQRVTLRCSPRSGDLSVYWYQQSLDQGLQFLIQYYNGEERAKGNILERFSAQQFPDLHSELNLSSLELGDSALYFCASSPTPGQGALRETQYFGPGTRLLVL.

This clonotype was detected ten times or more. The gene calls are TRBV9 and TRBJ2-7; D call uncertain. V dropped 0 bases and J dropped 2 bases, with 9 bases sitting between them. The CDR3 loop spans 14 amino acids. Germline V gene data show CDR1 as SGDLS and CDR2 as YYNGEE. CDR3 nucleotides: TGTGCCAGCAGCGTAGGCAAGGGTACCTACGAGCAGTACTTC. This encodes CASSVGKGTYEQYF.

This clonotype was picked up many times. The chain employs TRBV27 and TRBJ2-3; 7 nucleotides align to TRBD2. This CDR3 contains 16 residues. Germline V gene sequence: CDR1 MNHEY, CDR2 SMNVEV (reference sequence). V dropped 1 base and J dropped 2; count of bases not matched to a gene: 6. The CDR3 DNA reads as TGTGCCAGCAGTTTATGGGCTAGCGGAAACACAGATACGCAGTATTTT. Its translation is CASSLWASGNTDTQYF.

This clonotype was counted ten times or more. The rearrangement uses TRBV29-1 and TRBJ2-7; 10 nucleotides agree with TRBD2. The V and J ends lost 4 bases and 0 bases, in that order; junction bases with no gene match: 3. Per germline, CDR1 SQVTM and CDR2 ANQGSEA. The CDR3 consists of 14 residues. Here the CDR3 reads CSVGRTSGSYEQYF. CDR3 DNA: TGCAGCGTTGGTCGGACTAGCGGCTCCTACGAGCAGTACTTC.

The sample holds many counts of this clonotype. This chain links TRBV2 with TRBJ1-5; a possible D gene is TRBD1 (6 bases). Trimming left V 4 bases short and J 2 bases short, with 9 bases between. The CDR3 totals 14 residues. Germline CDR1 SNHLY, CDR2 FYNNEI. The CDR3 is CASSGGHRNQPQHF. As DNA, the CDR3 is TGTGCCAGCAGTGGGGGACATCGCAATCAGCCCCAGCATTTT.

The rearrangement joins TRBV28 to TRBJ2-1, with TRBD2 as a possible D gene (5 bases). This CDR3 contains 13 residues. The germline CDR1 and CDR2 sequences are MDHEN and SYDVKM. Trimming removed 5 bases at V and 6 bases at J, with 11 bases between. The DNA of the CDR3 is TGTGCCAGCAGTGGAGGAGGTACCAATGAGCAGTTCTTC. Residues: CASSGGGTNEQFF.

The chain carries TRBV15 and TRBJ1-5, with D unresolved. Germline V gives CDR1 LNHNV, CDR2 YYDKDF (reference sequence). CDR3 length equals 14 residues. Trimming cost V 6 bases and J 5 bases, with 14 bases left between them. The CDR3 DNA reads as TGTGCCACCAGTGCAGCCCTATCGGATCAGCCCCAGCATTTT. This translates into CATSAALSDQPQHF.

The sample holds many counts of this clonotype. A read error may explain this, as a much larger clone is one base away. The CDR3 spells CSESGRDNEPFF. The CDR3 DNA reads TGCAGTGAAAGCGGGAGGGACAATGAGCCGTTCTTC. The chain joins TRBV20-1 to TRBJ2-1, with 10 bases identical to TRBD2. The CDR3 totals 12 residues. Germline V CDR1 and CDR2: DFQATT, SNEGSKA (reference sequence).

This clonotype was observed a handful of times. The CDR3 is CASSISLRGTEAFF. In nucleotides, the CDR3 is TGTGCCAGTAGTATATCCCTCAGGGGGACTGAAGCTTTCTTT. J is TRBJ1-1 and V is TRBV19; TRBD1 agrees at 7 bases. Trimming removed 2 bases from V and 5 bases from J; junction bases left unmatched: 5. The CDR3 is made up of 14 amino acids. From germline, CDR1 is LNHDA and CDR2 SQIVND (reference sequence).

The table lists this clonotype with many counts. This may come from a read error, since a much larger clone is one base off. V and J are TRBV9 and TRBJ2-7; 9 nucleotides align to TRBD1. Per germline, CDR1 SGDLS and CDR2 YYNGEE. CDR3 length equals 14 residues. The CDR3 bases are TGTGCCAGCAGCGCCGGGACAGGGTCCTACGAGCAGTCCTTC. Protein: CASSAGTGSYEQSF.

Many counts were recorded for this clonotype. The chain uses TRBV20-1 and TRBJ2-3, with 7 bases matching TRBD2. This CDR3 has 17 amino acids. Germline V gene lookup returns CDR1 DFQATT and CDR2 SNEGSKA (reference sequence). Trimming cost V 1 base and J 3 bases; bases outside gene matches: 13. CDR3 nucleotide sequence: TGCAGTGCTAGAGGGATTGGGAGCGGGGTCCTAACAGATACGCAGTATTTT. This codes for CSARGIGSGVLTDTQYF.

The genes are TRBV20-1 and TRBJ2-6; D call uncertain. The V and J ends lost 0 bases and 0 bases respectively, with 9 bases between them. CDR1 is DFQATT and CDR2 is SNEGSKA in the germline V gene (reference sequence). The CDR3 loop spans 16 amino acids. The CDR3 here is CSARDHGRSGANVLTF. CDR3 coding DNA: TGCAGTGCTAGAGATCACGGGCGCTCTGGGGCCAACGTCCTGACTTTC.

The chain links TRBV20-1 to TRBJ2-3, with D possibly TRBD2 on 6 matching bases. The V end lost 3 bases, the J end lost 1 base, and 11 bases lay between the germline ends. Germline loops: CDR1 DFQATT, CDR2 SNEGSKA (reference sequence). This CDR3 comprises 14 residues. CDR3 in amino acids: CSARDLAGTDTQYF. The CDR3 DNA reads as TGCAGTGCTAGGGACTTAGCGGGCACAGATACGCAGTATTTT.